The 26 T cell receptor beta chains presented below share a single source sample, sequenced in a study of T-cell memory formation after mild COVID-19. One entry per CDR3 protein, called by TCRdb with MiXCR from the 5' RACE reads. Counted here are approximately 300,000 distinct CDR3 sequences, 19% occurring once; the ten biggest clones make up roughly 21%. What was sequenced was PBMCs or a T cell subset sorted from them (not recorded which). The receptor source for this set is a young man who had mild COVID-19 (a few samples of this study predate the infection). Cell type and time point are not known.

This clonotype was seen more than once but under ten times. The chain uses TRBV12-3 or TRBV12-4 and TRBJ1-6; D gene ambiguous. V lost 6 bases and J 6 bases, leaving 18 bases between the germline ends. The CDR3 runs 16 residues. In DNA, the CDR3 is TGTGCCAGCAGCCCCCACCCTCCGGTGGTTAATTCACCCCTCCACTTT. Its translation is CASSPHPPVVNSPLHF.

This clonotype was counted between two and nine times. The chain has TRBV28 and TRBJ2-3; D is ambiguous. Germline assignment: CDR1 MDHEN and CDR2 SYDVKM. V was shortened by 6 bases and J by 2 bases, with 9 bases between the two germline ends. CDR3 size: 13 residues. The CDR3 sequence: CASRATNTDTQYF. In DNA, the CDR3 is TGTGCCAGCAGAGCGACAAACACAGATACGCAGTATTTT.

V usage is TRBV5-1 and J usage is TRBJ1-2; 12 bases map to TRBD1. Trimming removed 6 bases from V and 8 bases from J; junction bases left unmatched: 5. The CDR3 consists of 13 residues. CDR1 SGHRS and CDR2 YFSETQ come from the germline V gene. CDR3 sequence: CASKGQGARGYTF. The CDR3 region has the DNA TGCGCCAGCAAGGGACAGGGGGCGCGAGGCTACACCTTC.

This clonotype was recorded only once. A much larger clone differs from this one at a single base, so this may be a read error. The J gene is TRBJ2-2, the V gene TRBV28; D possibly corresponds to TRBD2 (5 bases). Germline values: CDR1 MDHEN, CDR2 SYDVKM. V lost 8 bases, J lost 6 bases, and 10 bases lay in between. The CDR3 has 12 residues. The CDR3, as DNA: TGTGCCAGCGGAGGACTGCCCGGGGAGCTGTTTTTT. Encoded protein: CASGGLPGELFF.

Only a few counts were recorded for this clonotype. This rearrangement joins TRBV18 to TRBJ1-5, with 7 bases that match TRBD1. V trimming: 4 bases; J trimming: 12 bases; junction bases outside the gene matches: 12. This CDR3 spans 14 amino acids. In germline, CDR1 is KGHSH, CDR2 LQKENI. CDR3 residues: CASSLAGQESLQHF. The DNA of the CDR3 is TGTGCCAGCTCACTGGCCGGACAGGAAAGTCTCCAGCATTTT.

The V gene is TRBV7-9, the J gene TRBJ2-7, with D uncertain. Germline-derived CDR1 and CDR2 are SEHNR and FQNEAQ (reference sequence). Trimming shortened V by 1 base and J by 9 bases, and 10 bases separated the two germline ends. The CDR3 length is 12 residues. The DNA of the CDR3 is TGTGCCAGCAGCTTAGAGGGTCGGTCGCAGTACTTC. Residues: CASSLEGRSQYF. The whole variable domain, remainder taken from reference TRBV7-9 and TRBJ2-7, is DTGVSQNPRHKITKRGQNVTFRCDPISEHNRLYWYRQTLGQGPEFLTYFQNEAQLEKSRLLSDRFSAERPKGSFSTLEIQRTEQGDSAMYLCASSLEGRSQYFGPGTRLTVT.

This clonotype has at least ten counts. The V gene is TRBV5-1, the J gene TRBJ2-5; 9 nucleotides match TRBD1. This CDR3 is built from 14 residues. Per the germline V gene, CDR1 is SGHRS and CDR2 is YFSETQ. The trim removed 4 bases at V and 4 bases at J, leaving 5 bases unmatched. The CDR3 DNA is TGCGCCAGCAGCGTACAGGGGGCTGGAGAGACCCAGTACTTC. Its translation is CASSVQGAGETQYF.

This clonotype was recorded a few times. The genes are TRBV24-1 and TRBJ2-3; 8 bases fit TRBD1. After removal of 2 bases from V and 8 bases from J, the junction contained 5 bases not matched to a gene. The CDR3 length is 14 residues. Germline loops: CDR1 KGHDR, CDR2 SFDVKD. The CDR3 spells CATSDWEDRATQYF. The DNA for the CDR3 is TGTGCCACCAGTGATTGGGAGGACAGGGCTACGCAGTATTTT.

This clonotype turned up a few times. The chain carries TRBV20-1 and TRBJ1-6, with TRBD1 identical over 8 bases. The germline gives CDR1 DFQATT, CDR2 SNEGSKA (reference sequence). This CDR3 has 16 residues. V shed 5 bases and J 2 bases; nucleotides not matched to a gene: 8. The CDR3 here is CSARQGQETYNSPLHF. The CDR3 DNA reads as TGCAGTGCTCGCCAGGGACAGGAGACCTATAATTCACCCCTCCACTTT.

This clonotype was detected only once. The CDR3 bases are TGTGCCAGCAGCCAATTTCAGGAGACCCAGTACTTC. It is translated as CASSQFQETQYF. The chain carries TRBV7-9 and TRBJ2-5, with unresolved D. Germline assignment: CDR1 SEHNR and CDR2 FQNEAQ (reference sequence). Between the trimmed V and J ends, which lost 5 bases and 5 bases, there was a span of 9 bases. The CDR3 is 12 residues long.

This clonotype turned up a few times. The J gene is TRBJ2-3, the V gene TRBV6-4; D unresolved. Trimming left V 11 bases short and J 1 base short, with 7 bases between. This CDR3 comprises 11 residues. Germline V gene sequence: CDR1 MRHNA, CDR2 SNTAGT. In DNA form, the CDR3 reads TGTGCCCCACCCCGCACAGATACGCAGTATTTT. Amino acids: CAPPRTDTQYF.

The gene calls are TRBV29-1 and TRBJ2-2; D ambiguous. The CDR3 is 13 amino acids. Trimming left V 4 bases short and J 1 base short, with 7 bases between. The germline V gene has CDR1 SQVTM and CDR2 ANQGSEA. CDR3 residues: CSVVGRNTGELFF. As DNA, the CDR3 is TGCAGCGTTGTCGGTAGGAACACCGGGGAGCTGTTTTTT.

This clonotype was observed a few times. The chain joins TRBV13 to TRBJ1-1; D is undetermined. This CDR3 comprises 13 residues. Germline V gene data show CDR1 as PRHDT and CDR2 as FYEKMQ (reference sequence). V gave up 10 bases and J gave up 6 bases, with 18 bases separating them. Written as DNA, the CDR3 is TGTGCCACCAAGTTAGGGAGTCTCGCTGAAGCTTTCTTT. This sequence encodes CATKLGSLAEAFF.

This clonotype showed up just a few times. This chain uses TRBV7-2 with TRBJ1-1; D is perhaps TRBD1 (5 bases). Looked up from germline, CDR1 is SGHTA and CDR2 is FQGNSA. The CDR3 has 13 amino acids. Deletions cut 5 bases from V and 4 bases from J, with 11 bases between. The CDR3 bases are TGTGCCAGCAGCAGGGACGGACGCACTGAAGCTTTCTTT. This gives the protein CASSRDGRTEAFF.

V and J are TRBV6-2 or TRBV6-3 and TRBJ2-2, with 7 bases aligning to TRBD1. V lost 4 bases, J lost 3 bases, and 2 bases stayed unmatched. There are 14 residues in the CDR3. CDR1 is MNHEY, CDR2 SVGEGT, per germline. The CDR3 here is CASSSRGYTGELFF. The CDR3 DNA reads as TGTGCCAGCAGTTCCAGGGGGTACACCGGGGAGCTGTTTTTT.

A few counts support this clonotype. In nucleotides, the CDR3 is TGTGCCAGCAGCAATGGGCCGCGCAGGCGCGTTGGGACTGAAGCTTTCTTT. It translates to CASSNGPRRRVGTEAFF. The rearrangement joins TRBV7-9 to TRBJ1-1; D uncertain. Germline V CDR1 and CDR2: SEHNR, FQNEAQ (reference sequence). Trimming cost V 5 bases and J 5 bases, with 24 bases left between them. The CDR3 totals 17 residues. Using reference TRBV7-9 and TRBJ1-1 for the parts outside the CDR3, the full variable domain is DTGVSQNPRHKITKRGQNVTFRCDPISEHNRLYWYRQTLGQGPEFLTYFQNEAQLEKSRLLSDRFSAERPKGSFSTLEIQRTEQGDSAMYLCASSNGPRRRVGTEAFFGQGTRLTVV.

This clonotype was counted between two and nine times. V usage is TRBV3-1 and J usage is TRBJ2-3; D unresolved. The V and J ends lost 0 bases and 4 bases respectively, with 8 bases between them. The V gene's germline CDR1 is LGHDT and CDR2 YNNKEL (reference sequence). The CDR3 has 14 residues. Here the CDR3 DNA reads TGTGCCAGCAGCCAAGATTCGGTGCCAGATACGCAGTATTTT. It encodes CASSQDSVPDTQYF.

This clonotype has more than one count but fewer than ten. The chain couples TRBV7-3 to TRBJ2-3; D may be TRBD1 or TRBD2 (6 bases each). Trimming took off 1 base at V and 0 bases at J, with 11 bases between the two ends. The CDR3 totals 16 residues. Germline CDR1 is SGHTA and CDR2 is FQGTGA. CDR3 DNA sequence: TGTGCCAGCAGCTTAAATCCGGGGGCCAGCACAGATACGCAGTATTTT. It is translated as CASSLNPGASTDTQYF.

The V call is TRBV20-1, the J call TRBJ2-1; TRBD1 matches 9 bases. V shed 6 bases, J shed 14 bases, and the junction held 11 bases outside the gene matches. CDR3 length equals 12 residues. The germline V gene encodes CDR1 DFQATT and CDR2 SNEGSKA (reference sequence). The chain's CDR3 is CSATFNRDREFF. The CDR3 DNA reads TGCAGTGCAACTTTTAACCGGGACAGGGAGTTCTTC.

This clonotype was seen a handful of times. The CDR3 sequence is CSASQGTGLLQPQHF. DNA of the CDR3: TGCAGTGCTAGCCAAGGGACAGGGCTATTACAGCCCCAGCATTTT. V usage is TRBV20-1 and J usage is TRBJ1-5; 9 bases match TRBD1. The CDR3 consists of 15 residues. The V segment lost 3 bases and the J segment 7 bases; nucleotides outside the gene matches: 10. Looked up from germline, CDR1 is DFQATT and CDR2 is SNEGSKA (reference sequence).

This clonotype was counted ten times or more. The chain recombines TRBV7-2 with TRBJ1-2; D might be TRBD1 (6 bases). Germline values: CDR1 SGHTA, CDR2 FQGNSA. V lost 5 bases, J lost 4 bases, and 23 bases lay in between. The CDR3 runs to 17 residues. The CDR3 sequence is CASSPQSGRDKGYGYTF. The DNA for the CDR3 is TGTGCCAGCAGCCCCCAATCTGGCCGGGACAAGGGCTATGGCTACACCTTC.

This sequence joins TRBV20-1 and TRBJ2-3, with 9 positions matching TRBD2. V shed 0 bases, J shed 6 bases, and the junction held 10 bases outside the gene matches. This CDR3 has 16 amino acids. The V gene's germline CDR1 is DFQATT and CDR2 SNEGSKA (reference sequence). The CDR3 here is CSARDSRGLAFDTQYF. CDR3 DNA: TGCAGTGCTAGAGACAGTAGGGGACTAGCATTTGATACGCAGTATTTT.

V usage is TRBV4-3 and J usage is TRBJ2-5; 11 bases match TRBD2. This CDR3 spans 14 amino acids. Germline V gene sequence: CDR1 LGHNA, CDR2 YSLEER. V shed 6 bases and J 5 bases; nucleotides not matched to a gene: 5. CDR3 coding DNA: TGCGCCAGCAGTTCCATAGCGGGGGGGGAGACCCAGTACTTC. This encodes CASSSIAGGETQYF.

The CDR3 is CASSQGSQRGNTIYF. The CDR3 DNA reads TGCGCCAGCAGCCAAGGGAGTCAGAGGGGGAACACCATATATTTT. The chain uses TRBV4-1 and TRBJ1-3; D may be TRBD1 (6 bases). The V gene's germline CDR1 is MGHRA and CDR2 YSYEKL. The V end lost 1 base, the J end lost 7 bases, and 14 bases lay between the germline ends. The CDR3 has 15 amino acids.

Comments on this clonotype: At one end the junction does not follow the germline gene, possibly because of a read error. The chain joins TRBV10-3 to TRBJ1-2, with D tentatively TRBD1 (5 bases). The CDR3 is made up of 12 amino acids. Looked up from germline, CDR1 is ENHRY and CDR2 is SYGVKD. The CDR3 DNA sequence: TGTGCCATCAGTGAGCCGAATAGACAGCCCACTTTC. Residues: CAISEPNRQPTF.

The J gene is TRBJ1-5, the V gene TRBV16; D might be TRBD1 (6 bases). Trimming cost V 5 bases and J 9 bases, with 17 bases left between them. The germline V gene encodes CDR1 KGHSY and CDR2 FQNENV. This CDR3 is built from 14 residues. CDR3 sequence: CASSSPDSSGPQHF. The CDR3 bases are TGTGCCAGCAGCAGCCCGGACAGCTCTGGGCCCCAGCATTTT. Variable domain in full (rest from reference TRBV16 and TRBJ1-5): GEEVAQTPKHLVRGEGQKAKLYCAPIKGHSYVFWYQQVLKNEFKFLISFQNENVFDETGMPKERFSAKCLPNSPCSLEIQATKLEDSAVYFCASSSPDSSGPQHFGDGTRLSIL.